The 27 T cell receptor beta chains listed next were all sequenced from one sample in a study of low-dose radiotherapy and immunotherapy resistance in tumors. First-strand cDNA used TRAV- and TRBV-specific primers, covering alpha and beta chains. For amplifying TCRs, the PCR ran for around 20 cycles with Phusion, which was used together with a constant-region primer and the adapter on the V primers. TCRdb called the reads again in MiXCR, with one record for every CDR3 protein. Among about 64,000 distinct CDR3 sequences listed, 26% were seen once. Documented time point: before trial treatment. The input for sequencing was PBMCs, taken before treatment. All receptors come from a male donor with rectosigmoid adenocarcinoma.

The sample holds many counts of this clonotype. The J gene is TRBJ2-1, the V gene TRBV9; 8 bases are a match to TRBD2. J lost 8 bases, V lost 1 base, and 11 bases had no gene match. The CDR3 loop spans 16 amino acids. CDR1 SGDLS and CDR2 YYNGEE come from the germline V gene. Here the CDR3 reads CASSVSSGTRQDEQFF. As DNA, the CDR3 is TGTGCCAGCAGCGTAAGTAGCGGGACACGCCAAGATGAGCAGTTCTTC.

This clonotype was seen a few times. The chain has TRBV6-2 or TRBV6-3 and TRBJ2-7, with TRBD1 matching 9 bases. Trimming took 5 bases from V and 6 from J; bases not matched to a gene: 8. The CDR3 extends over 14 amino acids. Germline CDR1 MNHEY, CDR2 SVGEGT. The CDR3 region is CASSLGTGSAEQYF. The CDR3 nucleotides are TGTGCCAGCAGTCTTGGGACAGGGTCTGCCGAGCAGTACTTC.

This clonotype was recorded at least ten times. The CDR3 protein is CASSFGNEQYF. Here the CDR3 DNA reads TGTGCCAGCAGTTTTGGAAACGAGCAGTACTTC. This chain uses TRBV12-3 or TRBV12-4 with TRBJ2-7; D remains ambiguous. V was cut by 3 bases and J by 5 bases, with 5 bases left in between. The CDR3 is made up of 11 amino acids.

This clonotype occurred many times. V gene TRBV3-1 combines with J gene TRBJ2-5; 8 bases fit TRBD2. The CDR3 covers 17 residues. Germline V lookup: CDR1 LGHDT, CDR2 YNNKEL (reference sequence). Trimming at V came to 1 base and at J to 2 bases, leaving 9 bases not matched to a gene. This CDR3 reads CASSQGVAGGQQETQYF. The CDR3 DNA sequence: TGTGCCAGCAGCCAAGGAGTTGCGGGAGGCCAACAAGAGACCCAGTACTTC.

This clonotype was recorded at least ten times. V gene TRBV27 combines with J gene TRBJ2-2; TRBD1 matches at 10 bases. The CDR3 has 14 amino acids. Unmatched junction bases numbered 1, after V lost 3 bases and J lost 6 bases. The germline CDR1 and CDR2 sequences are MNHEY and SMNVEV (reference sequence). The CDR3 loop is CASSLGQGPGELFF. In nucleotides, the CDR3 is TGTGCCAGCAGTTTGGGACAGGGGCCCGGGGAGCTGTTTTTT.

Many counts were recorded for this clonotype. This sequence joins TRBV14 and TRBJ2-1; D possibly corresponds to TRBD2 (5 bases). The CDR3 runs 13 residues. Per the germline V gene, CDR1 is SGHDN and CDR2 is FVKESK. Trimming took 2 bases from V and 6 from J, leaving 8 bases between them. DNA of the CDR3: TGTGCCAGCAGCCAATCGGGGAGCAATGAGCAGTTCTTC. It is translated as CASSQSGSNEQFF.

The J gene is TRBJ2-2, the V gene TRBV28, with unresolved D. Germline CDR1 is MDHEN and CDR2 is SYDVKM. V lost 11 bases and J lost 1, with 11 bases in between. The CDR3 consists of 13 residues. CDR3 coding DNA: TGTGCCTCGTACACCGGGAACACCGGGGAGCTGTTTTTT. Protein: CASYTGNTGELFF. Together with reference TRBV28 and TRBJ2-2, the CDR3 gives the full variable domain: DVKVTQSSRYLVKRTGEKVFLECVQDMDHENMFWYRQDPGLGLRLIYFSYDVKMKEKGDIPEGYSVSREKKERFSLILESASTNQTSMYLCASYTGNTGELFFGEGSRLTVL.

This clonotype has a count of ten or more. The V and J genes are TRBV29-1 and TRBJ1-3, with D hard to call. Germline lookup yields CDR1 SQVTM and CDR2 ANQGSEA. The CDR3 runs to 12 residues. Trimming left V 4 bases short and J 1 base short, with 5 bases between. CDR3: CSVAESGNTIYF. The CDR3 DNA reads as TGCAGCGTTGCAGAATCTGGAAACACCATATATTTT.

This clonotype was counted at least ten times. The V call is TRBV11-2, the J call TRBJ2-1; D uncertain. CDR3 length: 11 residues. Germline CDR1 reads SGHAT; CDR2 reads FQNNGV. The V end was cut by 4 bases, the J end by 15 bases, with 13 bases between. DNA for the CDR3: TGTGCCAGCAGCTCAAGGAGTGCCGTGTTCTTC. This gives the protein CASSSRSAVFF.

Concerning this clonotype itself: A much larger clone is a single base away; this may be a read error. Given the absence of the conserved phenylalanine or tryptophan at the CDR3 end, a read error is likely. The V gene is TRBV5-8, the J gene TRBJ2-5; D perhaps matches TRBD1 (5 bases). The CDR3 sequence is 15 residues long. From germline, CDR1 is SGHTS and CDR2 YDEGEE. Trimming left V 3 bases short and J 4 bases short, with 16 bases between. CDR3 coding DNA: TGTGCCAGCAGCTACGAGCAGGGTTGGGGAGAGACCCAGTACGTC. Translation gives CASSYEQGWGETQYV.

The V and J genes are TRBV15 and TRBJ2-3; D is undetermined. Looked up from germline, CDR1 is LNHNV and CDR2 is YYDKDF (reference sequence). The CDR3 is 13 amino acids. With 4 bases removed from V and 6 bases from J, the gap between germline ends came to 11 bases. In DNA form, the CDR3 reads TGTGCCACCAGCATCAATACTGGGGATACGCAGTATTTT. This gives the protein CATSINTGDTQYF.

This clonotype was detected ten times or more. The chain combines TRBV28 with TRBJ2-7, with 10 bases identical to TRBD2. Germline V gives CDR1 MDHEN, CDR2 SYDVKM. Trimming removed 3 bases from V and 5 bases from J; junction bases left unmatched: 7. The CDR3 is 15 amino acids. CDR3 in amino acids: CASSFLAGGMNEQYF. CDR3 DNA: TGTGCCAGCAGTTTTTTAGCGGGGGGCATGAACGAGCAGTACTTC.

Worth noting for this clonotype: A far larger clone differs by one base, so this is likely a read error. The chain links TRBV21-1 to TRBJ2-1; TRBD2 was called by the table and not checked on the DNA. TRBV21-1 is shown as a pseudogene. The CDR3 has 13 amino acids. CDR3 DNA sequence: TGTGCCAGCAGCAAATCCACGGGAGCCGAGCAGTTCTTC. Its translation: CASSKSTGAEQFF.

This clonotype was found many times. The chain joins TRBV6-2 or TRBV6-3 to TRBJ2-7; tentatively, D is TRBD1 (5 bases). The CDR3 consists of 15 residues. V was shortened by 5 bases and J by 2 bases, with 16 bases between the two germline ends. The V gene's germline CDR1 is MNHEY and CDR2 SVGEGT. Here the CDR3 DNA reads TGTGCCAGCAGTGTTGGTGGCCAGGGTACCTACGAGCAGTACTTC. Its protein product is CASSVGGQGTYEQYF.

Points on this clonotype: It differs at one base from a far larger clone, so likely a read error. The CDR3 spells CASRRAGPLHF. CDR3 in DNA: TGTGCCAGCAGGCGGGCCGGGCCCCTCCACTTT. V is TRBV5-4 and J is TRBJ1-6; no definite D call. V dropped 5 bases and J dropped 13 bases, with 10 bases sitting between them. CDR1 and CDR2 from the germline V gene are SGHNT and YYREEE (reference sequence). The CDR3 has 11 amino acids.

In this sample, this clonotype turned up many times. CDR3 DNA sequence: TGTGCCCCTTGGACAGGGTCGGCCAAAAACATTCAGTACTTC. Amino acids: CAPWTGSAKNIQYF. The chain has TRBV24-1 and TRBJ2-4; 8 bases are a match to TRBD1. Germline trimming cut 12 bases from V and 1 base from J; bases unmatched to any gene: 7. This CDR3 spans 14 amino acids. The germline gives CDR1 KGHDR, CDR2 SFDVKD.

Details on this clonotype: A single base is all that separates this from a far larger clone, so a read error is likely. The V gene is TRBV5-8, the J gene TRBJ1-6, with unresolved D. CDR3 length equals 14 residues. V was cut by 4 bases and J by 8 bases, with 13 bases left in between. Germline-derived CDR1 and CDR2 are SGHTS and YDEGEE. CDR3 sequence (DNA): TGTGCCAGCAGCACAGACCTTGGACATTCACCCCTCCACTTT. Translated, it gives CASSTDLGHSPLHF.

The V and J genes are TRBV12-3 or TRBV12-4 and TRBJ1-2; 7 bases align to TRBD1. This CDR3 has 14 amino acids. With 4 bases clipped from V and 2 bases from J, the junction kept 4 bases outside the gene matches. CDR3 bases: TGTGCCAGCAGTTCTGCGGACAGGAACTATGGCTACACCTTC. It translates to CASSSADRNYGYTF.

The gene calls are TRBV9 and TRBJ1-1, with D possibly TRBD1 on 5 matching bases. CDR3 size: 14 residues. V was shortened by 5 bases and J by 4 bases, with 15 bases between the two germline ends. In germline, CDR1 is SGDLS, CDR2 YYNGEE. In DNA, the CDR3 is TGTGCCAGCAGAGCCGGGACCGGGGCCACTGAAGCTTTCTTT. This encodes CASRAGTGATEAFF.

This clonotype was recorded at least ten times. V usage is TRBV6-2 or TRBV6-3 and J usage is TRBJ1-5; D is perhaps TRBD1 (6 bases). The V end lost 2 bases, the J end lost 2 bases, and 10 bases lay between the germline ends. The CDR3 covers 15 residues. Germline CDR1 MNHEY, CDR2 SVGEGT. In nucleotides, the CDR3 is TGTGCCAGCAGTTACAAGTACAGGGGCAATCAGCCCCAGCATTTT. Translation gives CASSYKYRGNQPQHF.

This clonotype was picked up many times. The chain has TRBV29-1 and TRBJ2-7; maybe TRBD2 (6 bases). Per germline, CDR1 SQVTM and CDR2 ANQGSEA. The CDR3 is made up of 15 amino acids. V lost 3 bases and J 6 bases, leaving 21 bases between the germline ends. The CDR3 loop reads CSVDVFDGSEVEQYF. The CDR3 nucleotides are TGCAGCGTTGACGTATTCGACGGGAGCGAAGTCGAGCAGTACTTC.

The chain recombines TRBV29-1 with TRBJ2-6; 8 bases agree with TRBD2. V was clipped by 0 bases and J by 1 base; unmatched bases: 17. This CDR3 has 21 amino acids. Germline V lookup: CDR1 SQVTM, CDR2 ANQGSEA. CDR3 DNA sequence: TGCAGCGTTGAAGAGGTGGCTAGCGGGTTTTTCCCCCTATCTGGGGCCAACGTCCTGACTTTC. Encoded protein: CSVEEVASGFFPLSGANVLTF.

This clonotype was counted many times. As DNA, the CDR3 is TGCAGTGCTAGAGCGGACCCTGAAGCTTTCTTT. It codes for CSARADPEAFF. The V call is TRBV20-1, the J call TRBJ1-1, with unresolved D. The germline V gene encodes CDR1 DFQATT and CDR2 SNEGSKA (reference sequence). The CDR3 runs 11 residues. V shed 1 base and J shed 6 bases, with 6 bases lying between them.

This clonotype was seen at least ten times. The chain links TRBV2 to TRBJ1-6; the D is unclear. With 4 bases removed from V and 3 bases from J, the gap between germline ends came to 4 bases. Germline lookup yields CDR1 SNHLY and CDR2 FYNNEI. CDR3 length: 13 amino acids. The CDR3 nucleotides are TGTGCCAGCAGTGTCAGCTATAATTCACCCCTCCACTTT. It yields the protein CASSVSYNSPLHF. The full variable domain, rest sourced from reference TRBV2 and TRBJ1-6, is EPEVTQTPSHQVTQMGQEVILRCVPISNHLYFYWYRQILGQKVEFLVSFYNNEISEKSEIFDDQFSVERPDGSNFTLKIRSTKLEDSAMYFCASSVSYNSPLHFGNGTRLTVT.

This clonotype showed up just once. The V and J genes are TRBV18 and TRBJ2-7, with D unresolved. Germline CDR1 KGHSH, CDR2 LQKENI. V lost 3 bases, J lost 2 bases, and 5 bases lay in between. The length of the CDR3 is 12 residues. CDR3 DNA sequence: TGTGCCAGCTCACCTGGAACCTACGAGCAGTACTTC. It is translated as CASSPGTYEQYF.

Many counts were recorded for this clonotype. CDR3 sequence reads: CATSDLSESSGPYNEQFF. The CDR3 coding sequence is TGTGCCACCAGTGATTTGAGTGAATCTAGCGGGCCCTACAATGAGCAGTTCTTC. This chain links TRBV24-1 with TRBJ2-1; 8 bases match TRBD2. The CDR3 runs to 18 residues. V was clipped by 0 bases and J by 2 bases; unmatched bases: 8. CDR1 and CDR2 from the germline V gene are KGHDR and SFDVKD.

This clonotype has ten or more counts. The chain is built from TRBV11-2 and TRBJ2-3, with D unresolved. CDR1 is SGHAT, CDR2 FQNNGV, per germline. V shed 0 bases and J shed 7 bases, with 8 bases lying between them. The CDR3 length is 13 residues. For the CDR3, the DNA is TGTGCCAGCAGCTTAGATAATGGACATACGCAGTATTTT. Protein: CASSLDNGHTQYF.